A single sample gave rise to the 15 T cell receptor beta chains below, sequenced in a study of blood T cell repertoires in COVID-19. Only in-frame clones appear in the TCRdb table, and some are missing; sequencing was by immunoSEQ multiplex PCR. The repertoire consists of 90,000 to 130,000 clones, with roughly 85% occurring once and the leading ten covering around 4.4%. Sequenced: peripheral blood. These receptors were taken from a human donor in a cohort sampled during active COVID-19.

The chain is built from TRBV6-5 and TRBJ2-5, with D tentatively TRBD2 (5 bases). The CDR3 length is 15 residues. Germline CDR1 is MNHEY and CDR2 is SVGAGI. The V end lost 8 bases, the J end lost 5 bases, and 21 bases lay between the germline ends. This CDR3 is CASAPNPRQRETQYF. The CDR3 nucleotides read TGTGCCAGCGCCCCCAACCCACGGCAGCGGGAGACCCAGTACTTC.

The chain couples TRBV10-1 to TRBJ2-3; 9 bases line up with TRBD1. CDR3 length: 13 amino acids. V gave up 6 bases and J gave up 9 bases; unmatched junction bases: 7. CDR1 and CDR2 from the germline V gene are WNHNN and SYGVQD (reference sequence). The CDR3 sequence: CASSVGTGQTQYF. DNA for the CDR3: TGCGCCAGCAGCGTGGGGACAGGGCAAACGCAGTATTTT.

The rearrangement uses TRBV28 and TRBJ1-1; unclear D gene. Deletions cut 4 bases from V and 5 bases from J, with 11 bases between. Germline loops: CDR1 MDHEN, CDR2 SYDVKM. The CDR3 totals 13 residues. CDR3 sequence reads: CASSSGSGTEAFF. The CDR3 coding sequence is TGTGCCAGCAGTTCCGGTTCAGGAACTGAAGCTTTCTTT.

V gene TRBV6-5 combines with J gene TRBJ1-1, with unresolved D. The CDR3 covers 12 residues. Germline V gene lookup returns CDR1 MNHEY and CDR2 SVGAGI. The V end lost 8 bases, the J end lost 5 bases, and 12 bases lay between the germline ends. CDR3 DNA sequence: TGTGCCAGCTGGACGGGGAAGACTGAAGCTTTCTTT. Translating it yields CASWTGKTEAFF.

This clone was recorded once. The V and J genes are TRBV9 and TRBJ1-6, with a possible D match to TRBD1 (5 bases). The CDR3 runs to 15 residues. V lost 4 bases and J 8 bases, leaving 16 bases between the germline ends. In germline, CDR1 is SGDLS, CDR2 YYNGEE. DNA for the CDR3: TGTGCCAGCAGCACTACCATGGCGGGGGATTCACCCCTCCACTTT. This encodes CASSTTMAGDSPLHF.

This chain connects TRBV9 to TRBJ1-4, with 8 positions matching TRBD1. The ends lost 3 bases at V and 8 bases at J; junction bases unmatched: 9. This CDR3 spans 15 amino acids. CDR1 and CDR2 (germline): SGDLS, YYNGEE. The CDR3 loop reads CASSARTGGGEKLFF. The CDR3 region has the DNA TGTGCCAGCAGCGCCCGTACAGGGGGAGGCGAAAAACTGTTTTTT.

The gene calls are TRBV20-1 and TRBJ1-1; no firm D call. The V gene's germline CDR1 is DFQATT and CDR2 SNEGSKA (reference sequence). V lost 1 base and J lost 11, with 11 bases in between. The CDR3 runs to 11 residues. The CDR3 region is CSARGAGHAFF. The CDR3 nucleotides are TGCAGTGCTAGAGGGGCAGGTCACGCTTTCTTT.

The chain is built from TRBV10-3 and TRBJ1-5; 7 bases align to TRBD1. Trimming cost V 1 base and J 0 bases; bases outside gene matches: 3. Germline values: CDR1 ENHRY, CDR2 SYGVKD. The CDR3 is 16 amino acids. The CDR3 DNA follows: TGTGCCATCAGTGAGTTGGGGACAGCTAGCAATCAGCCCCAGCATTTT. Translated, it gives CAISELGTASNQPQHF.

This chain connects TRBV28 to TRBJ1-4; TRBD1 matches at 9 bases. Germline V gene data show CDR1 as MDHEN and CDR2 as SYDVKM. V gave up 2 bases and J gave up 6 bases; unmatched junction bases: 1. The CDR3 is made up of 14 amino acids. The CDR3 is CASSLRTGDEKLFF. CDR3 nucleotides: TGTGCCAGCAGTTTAAGGACAGGGGATGAAAAACTGTTTTTT.

The rearrangement joins TRBV12-5 to TRBJ2-5; a weak D match, TRBD1 (5 bases). The germline V and J ends were trimmed by 1 base and 2 bases, with 8 bases remaining between them. This CDR3 has 14 residues. Germline V lookup: CDR1 LGHNT, CDR2 FRNRAP. CDR3 bases: TGTGCTAGTGGTTTGGGACAGCCACAAGAGACCCAGTACTTC. Its translation is CASGLGQPQETQYF. The full variable domain, completed using reference TRBV12-5 and TRBJ2-5, is DARVTQTPRHKVTEMGQEVTMRCQPILGHNTVFWYRQTMMQGLELLAYFRNRAPLDDSGMPKDRFSAEMPDATLATLKIQPSEPRDSAVYFCASGLGQPQETQYFGPGTRLLVL.

This clone turned up a few times. This sequence joins TRBV18 and TRBJ1-1; 8 nucleotides line up with TRBD1. CDR1 and CDR2 (germline): KGHSH, LQKENI. V dropped 2 bases and J dropped 2; count of bases not matched to a gene: 4. CDR3 length equals 15 residues. CDR3 residues: CASSPRTGRNTEAFF. In nucleotides, the CDR3 is TGTGCCAGCTCACCAAGGACAGGGAGAAACACTGAAGCTTTCTTT.

The chain carries TRBV4-2 and TRBJ1-1, with D perhaps matching TRBD1 (6 bases). The CDR3 is made up of 14 amino acids. Germline CDR1 is LGHNA and CDR2 is YNFKEQ. V was trimmed by 3 bases and J by 0 bases, leaving 8 bases between them. The CDR3 reads CASSQGGLNTEAFF. As DNA, the CDR3 is TGTGCCAGCAGCCAGGGGGGGCTGAACACTGAAGCTTTCTTT.

This sequence joins TRBV19 and TRBJ1-2, with 7 nucleotides matching TRBD1. CDR3 size: 14 residues. CDR1 and CDR2 (germline): LNHDA, SQIVND (reference sequence). After removal of 3 bases from V and 8 bases from J, the junction contained 9 bases not matched to a gene. The CDR3 reads CASSIAGGSEGYTF. The CDR3 nucleotides read TGTGCCAGTAGTATCGCAGGGGGAAGTGAAGGCTACACCTTC.

In this sample, this clone turned up once. V and J are TRBV30 and TRBJ2-4; the D gene is possibly TRBD2 (5 bases). The CDR3 spans 14 residues. Deletions cut 2 bases from V and 4 bases from J, with 12 bases between. The germline gives CDR1 GTSNPN, CDR2 SVGIG (reference sequence). The DNA for the CDR3 is TGTGCCTGGAGTTTTGGTGGAGGTAAAAACATTCAGTACTTC. Its translation: CAWSFGGGKNIQYF.

The chain links TRBV6-1 to TRBJ1-2; possibly TRBD1 for D (6 bases). V lost 1 base and J 5 bases, leaving 8 bases between the germline ends. This CDR3 has 13 amino acids. The V gene's germline CDR1 is MNHNS and CDR2 SASEGT. CDR3 residues: CASSEVGTYGYTF. The CDR3 DNA sequence: TGTGCCAGCAGTGAAGTGGGGACATATGGCTACACCTTC.